This is a list of T cell receptor beta chains from one sample in a study of blood T cell repertoires in COVID-19. Method: immunoSEQ multiplex PCR; TCRdb's copy keeps in-frame clones and lacks some. The sample includes approximately 100,000 clones, almost 90% seen only once; the top ten take 3% to 3.5%. The sample was peripheral blood. The receptors here all came from a human donor in a cohort sampled during active COVID-19. Each CDR3 is given with its conserved first and last residue. Each record gives: V gene, J gene, CDR3 protein.

>TRBV6-2/TRBV6-3|TRBJ2-3
CASSGQGTDTQYF
>TRBV5-4|TRBJ2-7
CASSLDGRAFDEQYF
>TRBV6-5|TRBJ2-1
CASSRGPVDEQFF
>TRBV6-6|TRBJ1-5
CASSPGTGNGLSQPQHF
>TRBV5-8|TRBJ1-1
CASSRQGRNTEAFF
>TRBV9|TRBJ2-2
CASSVLLAGNTGELFF
>TRBV5-4|TRBJ2-5
CASSLVLAGGEETQYF
>TRBV5-8|TRBJ2-5
CASSSGLAGIQETQYF
>TRBV7-9|TRBJ2-1
CASSLAGLAGGRDEQFF
>TRBV5-1|TRBJ2-3
CASSGGAGRTSTDTQYF
>TRBV3-1/TRBV3-2|TRBJ1-1
CASSQDSGNTEAFF
>TRBV10-3|TRBJ1-1
CAISENRGGGAFF
>TRBV29-1|TRBJ1-3
CSVAQGRNTIYF
>TRBV27|TRBJ2-5
CASSRTSIQETQYF
>TRBV30|TRBJ1-2
CAWSVKGAGGYTF
>TRBV5-4|TRBJ1-1
CASSLPGTEAFF
>TRBV29-1|TRBJ1-4
CSVEGTGVNEKLFF
>TRBV9|TRBJ2-1
CASSVANAGEQFF
>TRBV6-2/TRBV6-3|TRBJ1-1
CASSYSSNPPSNTEAFF
>TRBV5-1|TRBJ2-3
CASSFRAGGRDTQYF
>TRBV10-3|TRBJ2-7
CAISDGGRASYEQYF
>TRBV29-1|TRBJ2-5
CSVEVAGDQETQYF
>TRBV11-2|TRBJ1-5
CASSLNVGGGQPQHF
>TRBV11-2|TRBJ2-3
CASSSPGTKKDTQYF
>TRBV14|TRBJ2-2
CASKPRTLNTGELFF
>TRBV30|TRBJ1-2
CAWRTRRNYGYTF
>TRBV5-1|TRBJ2-7
CASSLEQEPYEQYF
>TRBV2|TRBJ2-6
CAGKRDSSSGANVLTF
>TRBV5-1|TRBJ2-7
CASTLQGAERGEQYF
>TRBV28|TRBJ2-5
CASVTGGSETQYF
>TRBV6-5|TRBJ2-5
CASSHGQPQETQYF
>TRBV6-1|TRBJ1-1
CASSESIAWLKAFF
>TRBV3-1/TRBV3-2|TRBJ2-3
CASSHTAADTQYF
>TRBV6-5|TRBJ1-1
CASGQVEAFF
>TRBV18|TRBJ1-4
CASTFTTGLSEKLFF